This T cell receptor beta chain was sequenced during a study of spatial heterogeneity in lung cancer (dated by TCRdb to the late 2010s). In terms of the full investigation: Donors were under 95 patients with early-stage, untreated non-small cell lung cancer from the lung TRACERx cohort. Follow-up PBMC samples were sequenced whenever the samples were available, and the median time to follow-up was roughly 2 years after resection. Beta-chain transcripts were consistently detected in greater numbers than alpha-chain transcripts, which likely reflects a higher abundance of beta-chain transcripts. In the raw uncorrected reads, each unique combination of TCR and UMI appeared on average more than ten times. TCR alpha and beta repertoires were quantitatively compared across multiple tumor regions, matched nontumor lung and blood in non-small cell lung cancer. The study linked features of the TCR repertoire to counts of nonsynonymous mutations, which were determined by whole-exome sequencing of tumor tissue. Both alpha and beta chains were TCR-sequenced in samples taken at surgery, namely 220 tumor regions, 64 matched nontumor lung samples and some 53 PBMC samples. Study-level results and caveats: Only 14 patients were included in comparisons of baseline and follow-up blood repertoires. Additional single-cell paired TCR alpha and beta sequencing was considered necessary to confirm, at a functional level, the hypothesis that regional TCRs recognize regional mutations. Ubiquitous expanded tumor TCRs were detected in blood more often at tumor resection than at routine follow-up.

This specimen's time point label, per the study, means: blood at routine non-recurrence follow-up after resection. Whole RNA extracted from tumor and nontumor lung tissue, or from cryopreserved PBMC samples, was used for TCR sequencing without cell sorting. A patient was chosen for TCR sequencing only when enough RNA was available from at least two tumor regions. As encoded in the germline V gene, CDR1 is SQVTM while CDR2 is ANQGSEA. The CDR3 starts with the cysteine, ends with the phenylalanine, and has 15 residues. The retained sequence is limited to the CDR3, 45 bases, with the frame set at the first base. V is pared back by 1 base and J by 1 base, with 13 bases lying between the germline termini. The library was built by means of 5' RACE. Data came from a NextSeq 500. To allow correction of PCR and sequencing errors, the TCR library protocol tagged every TCR cDNA molecule with a unique molecular identifier. The authors' analysis ran thus. TCR identification, UMI-based error correction and CDR3 extraction were all carried out with Decombinator tools. Expanded TCRs were defined as those above a frequency of 2 per 1,000, corresponding to the top 1% of the tumor frequency distribution. Renyi diversity was computed with the R vegan package after each repertoire had been subsampled 100 times to 5,000 TCRs. CDR3 similarity networks were built from amino acid triplet string-kernel similarity, connecting CDR3s with pairwise similarity above 0.82. TCRdb redid the processing of the public reads, applying fastp at Q25 and MiXCR, and retained in-frame beta chains. When rows share a CDR3 protein, they turn into one entry using the most common DNA and genes. TCRdb's processing, not the study's, gives the V and J calls here. The sample contains roughly 46,000 distinct CDR3 sequences, 12% of them found a single time. The top ten clonotypes cover roughly 32% of the sample.

This clonotype was found many times. No cognate antigen has been identified for it. No base quality information exists; no much larger clone differs at one position. The source material was PBMCs, sampled at follow-up. The sequence is built from TRBV29-1 and TRBJ1-1; a confident D gene designation cannot be given. This clonotype originated in a male donor with early-stage non-small cell lung cancer. In nucleotide form, the sequence is TGCAGCGTTGAAGTTCGGCGGGGAACGAACACTGAAGCTTTCTTT. Translated, this is CSVEVRRGTNTEAFF.